The sequence of this T cell receptor (beta chain) was determined in a study of cytomegalovirus exposure and HLA in healthy donors. Primers included in the PCR were 60 Vbeta and 13 Jbeta primers. Generated by immunoSEQ multiplex PCR, the TCRdb table keeps only in-frame clones and is missing some. The sample records 160,000 or so clones, around 77% being singletons. The CDR3 contains 15 residues. Germline values: CDR1 MNHEY, CDR2 SVGAGI. V lost 6 bases and J lost 5; bases outside the gene matches: 7. In this sample, this clone turned up a few times. Sequencing was performed on PBMCs. V and J are TRBV6-5 and TRBJ2-2; 9 bases align to TRBD1. This TCR was sampled from a man between 50 and 59 years old in good health and CMV-seropositive. In DNA form, the CDR3 reads TGTGCCAGCAGCCCCGGGACAGGGCGAACCGGGGAGCTGTTTTTT. This codes for CASSPGTGRTGELFF.